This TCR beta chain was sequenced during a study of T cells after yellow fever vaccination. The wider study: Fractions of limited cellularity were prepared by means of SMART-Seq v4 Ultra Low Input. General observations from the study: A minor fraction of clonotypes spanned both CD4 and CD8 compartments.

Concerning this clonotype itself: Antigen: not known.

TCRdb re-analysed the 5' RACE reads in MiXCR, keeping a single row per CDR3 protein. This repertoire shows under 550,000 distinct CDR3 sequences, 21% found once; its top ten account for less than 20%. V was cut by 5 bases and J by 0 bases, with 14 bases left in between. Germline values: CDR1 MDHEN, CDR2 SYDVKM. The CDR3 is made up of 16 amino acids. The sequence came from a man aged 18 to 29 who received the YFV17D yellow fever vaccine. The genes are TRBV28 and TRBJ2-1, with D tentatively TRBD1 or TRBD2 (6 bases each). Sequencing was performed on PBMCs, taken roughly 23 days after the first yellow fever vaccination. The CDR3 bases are TGTGCCAGCAGTCCCACGGGGGCGAGCTCCTACAATGAGCAGTTCTTC. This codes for CASSPTGASSYNEQFF.